This TCR beta chain was obtained from a study of T-cell reconstitution after alpha-beta-depleted transplantation in children. Study-wide findings and caveats: Several hundred expanded graft clones reportedly gave rise to the alpha-beta T cells present about two months after transplant.

Comments on this clonotype: Its target is unknown.

A TCRbeta library incorporating unique molecular identifiers was prepared. TCRdb called the PCR reads again in MiXCR, with one record for every CDR3 protein. The table shows hundreds of thousands of distinct CDR3 sequences, with roughly 13% occurring only once. The ends lost 6 bases at V and 3 bases at J; junction bases unmatched: 8. The CDR3 contains 14 residues. Germline V gene lookup returns CDR1 DFQATT and CDR2 SNEGSKA (reference sequence). The rearrangement links TRBV20-1 to TRBJ2-1; 7 nucleotides line up with TRBD2. This TCR derives from a male patient between 5 and 17 years old who had a stem cell transplant for acute myeloid leukemia, so the T cells may come from the graft donor. The starting material was PBMCs, mostly from graft donor cells, obtained 360 days after TCRalphabeta/CD19-depleted stem cell transplant. The CDR3 loop is CSAVAGTNYNEQFF. CDR3 bases: TGCAGTGCCGTTGCCGGGACTAACTACAATGAGCAGTTCTTC.